This T cell receptor (beta chain) appears in the sequencing data of a study of blood T cell repertoires in COVID-19. The repertoire was sequenced with immunoSEQ multiplex PCR; TCRdb's copy has only in-frame clones and lacks some. The sample holds 200,000 to 250,000 clones; around nine tenths are singletons and the top ten take roughly 2.5%. V dropped 4 bases and J dropped 1; count of bases not matched to a gene: 6. Germline values: CDR1 KGHSH, CDR2 LQKENI. CDR3 length: 16 amino acids. The sample taken for sequencing was peripheral blood. The chain employs TRBV18 and TRBJ1-5; TRBD1 agrees at 8 bases. The receptor comes from a woman aged 60-75 years with acute or convalescent COVID-19. The CDR3 here is CASSRTQGDSNQPQHF. CDR3 nucleotides: TGTGCCAGCTCACGAACACAGGGGGACAGCAATCAGCCCCAGCATTTT.